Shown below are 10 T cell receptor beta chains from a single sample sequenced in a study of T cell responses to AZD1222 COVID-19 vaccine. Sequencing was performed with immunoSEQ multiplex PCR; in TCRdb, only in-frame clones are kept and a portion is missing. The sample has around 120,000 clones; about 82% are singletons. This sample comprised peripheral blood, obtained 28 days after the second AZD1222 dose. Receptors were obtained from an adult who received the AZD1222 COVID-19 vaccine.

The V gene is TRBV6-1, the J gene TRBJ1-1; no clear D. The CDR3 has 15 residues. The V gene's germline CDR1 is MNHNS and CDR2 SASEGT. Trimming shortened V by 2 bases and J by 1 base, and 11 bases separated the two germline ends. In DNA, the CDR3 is TGTGCCAGCAGTGAACCCGTTCGAGGGAACACTGAAGCTTTCTTT. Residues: CASSEPVRGNTEAFF.

The CDR3 coding sequence is TGTGCCAGCGACGGCGGGAGGGCCGGGGAGCAGTTCTTC. It is translated as CASDGGRAGEQFF. The chain couples TRBV3-1 (or the pseudogene TRBV3-2) to TRBJ2-1, with 9 positions matching TRBD2. CDR3 size: 13 residues. Germline values: CDR1 LGHDT, CDR2 YNNKEL (reference sequence). The junction had 9 bases not matched to a gene; V was cut back by 8 bases and J by 10 bases.

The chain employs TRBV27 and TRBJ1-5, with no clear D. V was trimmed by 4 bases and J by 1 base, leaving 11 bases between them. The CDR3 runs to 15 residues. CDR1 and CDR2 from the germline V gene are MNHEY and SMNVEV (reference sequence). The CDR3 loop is CASSSCEVSNQPQHF. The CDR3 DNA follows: TGTGCCAGCAGTTCCTGTGAAGTCAGCAATCAGCCCCAGCATTTT.

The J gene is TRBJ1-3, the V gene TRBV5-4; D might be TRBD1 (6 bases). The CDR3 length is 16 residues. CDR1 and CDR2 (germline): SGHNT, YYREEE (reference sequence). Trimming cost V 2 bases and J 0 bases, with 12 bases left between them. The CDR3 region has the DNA TGTGCCAGCAGCTTTATGACAGGACTCTCTGGAAACACCATATATTTT. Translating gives CASSFMTGLSGNTIYF.

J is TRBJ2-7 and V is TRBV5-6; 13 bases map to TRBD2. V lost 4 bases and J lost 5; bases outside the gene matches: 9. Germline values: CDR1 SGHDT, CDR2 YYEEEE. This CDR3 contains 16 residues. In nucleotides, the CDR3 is TGTGCCAGCAGCGTTACTAGCGGGGGGGTTCGCCACGAGCAGTACTTC. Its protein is CASSVTSGGVRHEQYF.

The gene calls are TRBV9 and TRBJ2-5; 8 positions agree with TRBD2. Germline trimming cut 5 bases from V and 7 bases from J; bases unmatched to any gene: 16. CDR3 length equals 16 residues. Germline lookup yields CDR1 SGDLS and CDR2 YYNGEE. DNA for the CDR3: TGTGCCAGCAGTGAGGGCGGGGGGAGCCCGTCCGTGACCCAGTACTTC. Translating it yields CASSEGGGSPSVTQYF. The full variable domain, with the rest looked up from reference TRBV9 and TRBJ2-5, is DSGVTQTPKHLITATGQRVTLRCSPRSGDLSVYWYQQSLDQGLQFLIQYYNGEERAKGNILERFSAQQFPDLHSELNLSSLELGDSALYFCASSEGGGSPSVTQYFGPGTRLLVL.

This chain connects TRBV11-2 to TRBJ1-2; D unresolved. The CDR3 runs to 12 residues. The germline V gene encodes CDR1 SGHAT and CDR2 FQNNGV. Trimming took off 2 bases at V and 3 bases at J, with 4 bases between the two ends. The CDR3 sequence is CASSLIDYGYTF. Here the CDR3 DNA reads TGTGCCAGCAGCTTAATAGACTATGGCTACACCTTC.

The DNA for the CDR3 is TGTGCCAGCAGTTGGGGGGTCTCCTACGAGCAGTACTTC. Amino acid sequence: CASSWGVSYEQYF. The rearrangement links TRBV6-2 or TRBV6-3 to TRBJ2-7, with a weak D call TRBD2 (6 bases). Trimming removed 4 bases from V and 0 bases from J, with 7 bases in between. The CDR3 is made up of 13 amino acids. Germline CDR1 and CDR2: MNHEY and SVGEGT.

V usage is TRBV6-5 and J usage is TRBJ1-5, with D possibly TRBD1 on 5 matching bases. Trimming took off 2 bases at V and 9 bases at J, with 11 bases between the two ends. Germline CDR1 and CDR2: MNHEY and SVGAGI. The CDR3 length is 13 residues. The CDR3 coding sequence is TGTGCCAGCAGTTACGACAGTTGGGGGCCCCAGCATTTT. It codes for CASSYDSWGPQHF.

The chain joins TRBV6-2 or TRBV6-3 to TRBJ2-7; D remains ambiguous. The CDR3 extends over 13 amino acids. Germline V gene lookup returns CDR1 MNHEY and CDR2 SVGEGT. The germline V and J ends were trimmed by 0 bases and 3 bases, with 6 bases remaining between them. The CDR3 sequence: CASSYSRYYEQYF. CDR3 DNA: TGTGCCAGCAGTTACTCGCGGTACTACGAGCAGTACTTC.